Following are 5 T cell receptor beta chains from one sample sequenced in a study of OX40 agonist ivuxolimab in advanced cancers. Data came from immunoSEQ multiplex PCR; TCRdb stores just in-frame clones and leaves some out. In the table there are tens of thousands of clones, about nine tenths of which are singletons. The sequences come from CD4+ or CD8+ T cells sorted from blood, collected in a trial of the OX40 agonist ivuxolimab. The receptors originated from an adult with an advanced solid tumor such as melanoma, head and neck, liver or kidney cancer.

The rearrangement joins TRBV11-2 to TRBJ2-7; the D is unclear. The V gene lost 2 bases and the J gene lost 5 bases, with 10 bases spanning the gap. There are 13 residues in the CDR3. CDR1 SGHAT and CDR2 FQNNGV come from the germline V gene. The CDR3 here is CASSLNLRDEQYF. DNA for the CDR3: TGTGCCAGCAGCTTAAATCTTCGGGACGAGCAGTACTTC.

The rearrangement joins TRBV28 to TRBJ2-1; D gene unclear. The length of the CDR3 is 16 residues. CDR1 and CDR2 (germline): MDHEN, SYDVKM. V was trimmed by 6 bases and J by 7 bases, leaving 22 bases between them. CDR3 protein: CASSLPPSQLSNEQFF. The CDR3 nucleotides read TGTGCCAGCAGCTTACCCCCCTCACAGCTTTCAAATGAGCAGTTCTTC.

This clone has more than one count but fewer than ten. V and J are TRBV13 and TRBJ1-1; 7 bases are shared with TRBD1. The junction had 15 bases not matched to a gene; V was cut back by 5 bases and J by 0 bases. CDR3 length equals 18 residues. Germline CDR1 and CDR2: PRHDT and FYEKMQ (reference sequence). CDR3 residues: CASSAIQGIDFVNTEAFF. DNA of the CDR3: TGTGCCAGCAGCGCCATACAGGGGATTGATTTCGTGAACACTGAAGCTTTCTTT.

This chain uses TRBV19 with TRBJ2-1, with no clear D. The ends were cut back, 7 bases at V and 6 bases at J, with 16 bases in the middle. There are 14 residues in the CDR3. From germline, CDR1 is LNHDA and CDR2 SQIVND (reference sequence). The CDR3 sequence: CASIPGAHGNEQFF. As DNA, the CDR3 is TGTGCCAGTATCCCTGGCGCCCATGGCAATGAGCAGTTCTTC. The entire variable domain, with the rest obtained from reference TRBV19 and TRBJ2-1, is as follows: DGGITQSPKYLFRKEGQNVTLSCEQNLNHDAMYWYRQDPGQGLRLIYYSQIVNDFQKGDIAEGYSVSREKKESFPLTVTSAQKNPTAFYLCASIPGAHGNEQFFGPGTRLTVL.

CDR3 nucleotides: TGTGCCATCAGTGAGTCGACAGGGTACGAGCAGTACTTC. It codes for CAISESTGYEQYF. The chain joins TRBV10-3 to TRBJ2-7, with 7 nucleotides matching TRBD1. CDR3 length: 13 residues. The germline CDR1 and CDR2 sequences are ENHRY and SYGVKD. V lost 0 bases, J lost 4 bases, and 0 bases stayed unmatched.